The subject of this entry is one T cell receptor beta chain. Trimming at V came to 6 bases and at J to 3 bases, leaving 8 bases not matched to a gene. CDR3 length equals 16 residues. The sample originates from a study of T cells after yellow fever vaccination. Regarding the study as a whole: The presence of abundant clonotypes contaminating from the bulk population was possible in FACS-sorted repertoires.

Using its own MiXCR run on the 5' RACE reads, TCRdb lists one record per CDR3 protein. This table has about 96,000 distinct CDR3 sequences, around 9.8% appearing once. The J gene is TRBJ2-1, the V gene TRBV12-3 or TRBV12-4, with 10 nucleotides matching TRBD2. The clonotype was recovered from a man aged 18-30 years who received the YFV17D yellow fever vaccine. This specimen was CD8+ T cells not binding an NS4B(214-222) dextramer, sorted from PBMCs, taken more than 14 days after the first yellow fever vaccination. The CDR3 sequence: CASRRSGTSVYNEQFF. The CDR3 bases are TGTGCCAGCAGGCGGTCCGGGACTAGCGTCTACAATGAGCAGTTCTTC.